This TCR beta chain is from a study of blood T cell repertoires in COVID-19. In the study overall: Samples representing acute and convalescent COVID-19 were sourced from the United States, Italy and Spain.

As processed by the authors: The assay estimated nucleated cells by amplifying reference gene primers. Some clones are missing from TCRdb's copy, which holds only in-frame ones; the method was immunoSEQ multiplex PCR. The DNA gave D and trimming, while V, J and clone size come from that table. The sample yields almost 250,000 clones, around 84% seen once. This TCR derives from a woman between 50 and 59 years old who had recovered from COVID-19. Sequencing was done on a sample of PBMCs or T cells enriched from blood (not recorded which).

In DNA form, the CDR3 reads TGTGCCAGCAACCCAAGGACTAGCGCTAACACCGGGGAGCTGTTTTTT. Its protein product is CASNPRTSANTGELFF. The V call is TRBV28, the J call TRBJ2-2, with 9 bases matching TRBD2. Trimming took 7 bases from V and 2 from J; bases not matched to a gene: 8. Germline V gives CDR1 MDHEN, CDR2 SYDVKM. The CDR3 has 16 amino acids.